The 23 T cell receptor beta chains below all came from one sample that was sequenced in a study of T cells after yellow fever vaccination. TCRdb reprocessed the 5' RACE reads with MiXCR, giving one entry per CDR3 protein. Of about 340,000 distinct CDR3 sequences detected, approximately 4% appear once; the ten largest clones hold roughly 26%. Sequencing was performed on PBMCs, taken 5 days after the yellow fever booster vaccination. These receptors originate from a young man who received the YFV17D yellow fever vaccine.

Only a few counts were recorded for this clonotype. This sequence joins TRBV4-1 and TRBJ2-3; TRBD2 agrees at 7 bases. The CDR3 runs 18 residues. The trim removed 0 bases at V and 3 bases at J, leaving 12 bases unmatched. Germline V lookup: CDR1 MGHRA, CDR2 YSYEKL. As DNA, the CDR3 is TGCGCCAGCAGCCAAGATTTAGCGGGTTCAGCAGGGACAGATACGCAGTATTTT. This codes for CASSQDLAGSAGTDTQYF.

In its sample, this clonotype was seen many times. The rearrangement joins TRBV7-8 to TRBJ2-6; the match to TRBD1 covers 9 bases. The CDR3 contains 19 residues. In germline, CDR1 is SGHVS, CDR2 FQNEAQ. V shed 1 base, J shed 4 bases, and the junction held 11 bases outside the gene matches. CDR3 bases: TGTGCCAGCAGCTTAGAGACAGGGGGAATTTGGCTAGGGGCCAACGTCCTGACTTTC. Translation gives CASSLETGGIWLGANVLTF.

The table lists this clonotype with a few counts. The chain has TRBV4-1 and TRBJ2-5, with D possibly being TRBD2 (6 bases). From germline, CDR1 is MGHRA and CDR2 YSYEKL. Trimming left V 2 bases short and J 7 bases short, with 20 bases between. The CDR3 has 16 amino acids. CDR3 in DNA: TGCGCCAGCAGCCAACCGACCGGGAGAAAGCACCGGACCCAGTACTTC. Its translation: CASSQPTGRKHRTQYF.

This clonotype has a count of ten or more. The CDR3 nucleotides are TGCGCCAGCAGCCTTTACGACAGGGACAAAAACATTCAGTACTTC. Translated, it gives CASSLYDRDKNIQYF. The chain combines TRBV4-3 with TRBJ2-4; TRBD1 matches at 7 bases. CDR3 length: 15 residues. After removal of 4 bases from V and 3 bases from J, the junction contained 6 bases not matched to a gene. Germline CDR1 reads LGHNA; CDR2 reads YSLEER.

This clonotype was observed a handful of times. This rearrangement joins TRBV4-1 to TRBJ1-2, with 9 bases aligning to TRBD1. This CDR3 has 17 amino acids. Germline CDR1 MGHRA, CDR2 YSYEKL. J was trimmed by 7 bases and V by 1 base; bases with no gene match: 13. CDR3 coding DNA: TGCGCCAGCAGCCAAGCGCCTCTCCCAACAGGGGGCAGTGGCTACACCTTC. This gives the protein CASSQAPLPTGGSGYTF.

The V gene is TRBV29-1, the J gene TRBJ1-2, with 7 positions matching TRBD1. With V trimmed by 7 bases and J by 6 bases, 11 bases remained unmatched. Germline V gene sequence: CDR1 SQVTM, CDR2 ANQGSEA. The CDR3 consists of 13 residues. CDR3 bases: TGCAGCGCTCCATACCTAACAGGGGATGGCTACACCTTC. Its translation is CSAPYLTGDGYTF.

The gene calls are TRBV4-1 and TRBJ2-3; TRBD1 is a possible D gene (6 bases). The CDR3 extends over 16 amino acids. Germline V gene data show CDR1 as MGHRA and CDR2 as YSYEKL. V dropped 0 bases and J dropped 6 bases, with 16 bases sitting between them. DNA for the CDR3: TGCGCCAGCAGCCAAGATGGGGGCAGGGGTGAGGATACGCAGTATTTT. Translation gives CASSQDGGRGEDTQYF.

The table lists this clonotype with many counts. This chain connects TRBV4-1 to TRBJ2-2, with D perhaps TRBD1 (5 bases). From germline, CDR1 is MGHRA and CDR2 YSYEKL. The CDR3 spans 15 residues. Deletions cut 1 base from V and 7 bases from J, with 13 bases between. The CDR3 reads CASSQVDTGVGELFF. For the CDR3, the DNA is TGCGCCAGCAGCCAAGTGGACACGGGCGTCGGGGAGCTGTTTTTT.

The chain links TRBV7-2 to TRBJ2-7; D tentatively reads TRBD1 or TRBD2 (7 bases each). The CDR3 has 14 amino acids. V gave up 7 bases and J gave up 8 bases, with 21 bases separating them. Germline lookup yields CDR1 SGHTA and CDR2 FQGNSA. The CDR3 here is CASTAQGGPVKQYF. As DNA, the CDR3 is TGTGCCAGCACCGCTCAGGGGGGGCCAGTGAAGCAGTACTTC.

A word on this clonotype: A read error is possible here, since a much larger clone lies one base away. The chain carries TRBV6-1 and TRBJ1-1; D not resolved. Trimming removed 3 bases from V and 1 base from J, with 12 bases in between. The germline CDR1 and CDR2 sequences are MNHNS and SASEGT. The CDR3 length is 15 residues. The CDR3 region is CASSDRYTPNTEAFF. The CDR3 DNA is TGTGCCAGCAGTGACAGGTACACACCGAACACTGAAGCTTTCTTT.

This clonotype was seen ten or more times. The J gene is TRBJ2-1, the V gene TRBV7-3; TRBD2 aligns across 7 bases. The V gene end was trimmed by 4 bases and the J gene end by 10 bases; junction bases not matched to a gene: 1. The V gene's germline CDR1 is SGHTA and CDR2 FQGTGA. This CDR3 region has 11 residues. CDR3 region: CASSSGGEQFF. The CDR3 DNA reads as TGTGCCAGCAGCTCCGGGGGGGAGCAGTTCTTC.

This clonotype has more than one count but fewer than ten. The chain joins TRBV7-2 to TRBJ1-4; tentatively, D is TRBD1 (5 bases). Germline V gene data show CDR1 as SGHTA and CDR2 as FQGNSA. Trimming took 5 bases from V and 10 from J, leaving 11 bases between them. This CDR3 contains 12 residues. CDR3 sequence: CASSPGQGKLFF. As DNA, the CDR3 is TGTGCCAGCAGCCCGGGGCAGGGAAAACTGTTTTTT. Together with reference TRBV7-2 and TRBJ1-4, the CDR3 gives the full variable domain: GAGVSQSPSNKVTEKGKDVELRCDPISGHTALYWYRQSLGQGLEFLIYFQGNSAPDKSGLPSDRFSAERTGGSVSTLTIQRTQQEDSAVYLCASSPGQGKLFFGSGTQLSVL.

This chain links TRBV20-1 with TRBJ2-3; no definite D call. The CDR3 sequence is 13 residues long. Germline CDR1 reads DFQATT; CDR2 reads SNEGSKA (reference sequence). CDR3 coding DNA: TGCACCGCTCACCCCCCTGGGATAGATACGCAGTATTTT. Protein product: CTAHPPGIDTQYF.

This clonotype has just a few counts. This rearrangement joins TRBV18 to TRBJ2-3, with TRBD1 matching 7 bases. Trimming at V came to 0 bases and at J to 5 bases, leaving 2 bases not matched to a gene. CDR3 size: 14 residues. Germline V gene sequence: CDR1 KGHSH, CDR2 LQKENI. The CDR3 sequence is CASSPPRQGDTQYF. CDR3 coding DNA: TGTGCCAGCTCACCACCGAGACAGGGAGATACGCAGTATTTT.

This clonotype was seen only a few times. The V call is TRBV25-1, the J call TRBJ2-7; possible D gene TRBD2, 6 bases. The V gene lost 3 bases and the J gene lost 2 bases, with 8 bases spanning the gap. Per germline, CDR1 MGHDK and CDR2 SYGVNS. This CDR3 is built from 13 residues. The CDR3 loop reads CASSEAGTYEQYF. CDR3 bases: TGTGCCAGCAGTGAGGCGGGGACCTACGAGCAGTACTTC.

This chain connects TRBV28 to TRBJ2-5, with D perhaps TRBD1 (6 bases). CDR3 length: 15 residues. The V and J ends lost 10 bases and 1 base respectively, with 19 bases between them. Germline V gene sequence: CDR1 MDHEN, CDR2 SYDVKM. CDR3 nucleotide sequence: TGTGCCACCTCCTCAGGACAGAACCGCCAAGAGACCCAGTACTTC. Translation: CATSSGQNRQETQYF.

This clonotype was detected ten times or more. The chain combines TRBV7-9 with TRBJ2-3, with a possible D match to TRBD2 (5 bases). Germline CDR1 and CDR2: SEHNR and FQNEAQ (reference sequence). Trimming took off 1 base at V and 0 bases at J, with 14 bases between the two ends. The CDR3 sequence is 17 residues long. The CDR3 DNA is TGTGCCAGCAGCTTAGAAGGGAGCCCTTTTAGCACAGATACGCAGTATTTT. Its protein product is CASSLEGSPFSTDTQYF.

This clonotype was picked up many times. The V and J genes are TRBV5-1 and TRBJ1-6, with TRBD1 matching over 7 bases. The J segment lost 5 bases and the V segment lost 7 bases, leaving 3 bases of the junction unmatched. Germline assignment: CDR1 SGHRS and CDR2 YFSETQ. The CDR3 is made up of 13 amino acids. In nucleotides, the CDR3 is TGCGCCAGCTGTGACAGGGATAATTCACCCCTCCACTTT. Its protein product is CASCDRDNSPLHF.

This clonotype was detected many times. CDR3 region: CASSLSIETQYF. In nucleotides, the CDR3 is TGTGCCAGCAGCTTGTCGATTGAGACCCAGTACTTC. This chain joins TRBV5-5 and TRBJ2-5; no definite D call. The germline V gene encodes CDR1 SGHKS and CDR2 YYEKEE (reference sequence). Trimming removed 1 base from V and 5 bases from J, with 6 bases in between. The CDR3 covers 12 residues.

CDR3 nucleotides: TGCAGTGCTAGAACAGGGTGGTTAAGCAATCAGCCCCAGCATTTT. Protein product: CSARTGWLSNQPQHF. V is TRBV20-1 and J is TRBJ1-5; TRBD1 might be the D (6 bases). CDR1 and CDR2 (germline): DFQATT, SNEGSKA (reference sequence). This CDR3 has 15 amino acids. The V and J ends lost 2 bases and 1 base respectively, with 12 bases between them.

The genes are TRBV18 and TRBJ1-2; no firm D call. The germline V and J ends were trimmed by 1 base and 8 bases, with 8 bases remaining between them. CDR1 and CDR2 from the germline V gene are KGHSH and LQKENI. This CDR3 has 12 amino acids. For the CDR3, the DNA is TGTGCCAGCTCACCACTATATCAGGGCTACACCTTC. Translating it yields CASSPLYQGYTF. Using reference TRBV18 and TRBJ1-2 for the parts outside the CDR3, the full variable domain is NAGVMQNPRHLVRRRGQEARLRCSPMKGHSHVYWYRQLPEEGLKFMVYLQKENIIDESGMPKERFSAEFPKEGPSILRIQQVVRGDSAAYFCASSPLYQGYTFGSGTRLTVV.

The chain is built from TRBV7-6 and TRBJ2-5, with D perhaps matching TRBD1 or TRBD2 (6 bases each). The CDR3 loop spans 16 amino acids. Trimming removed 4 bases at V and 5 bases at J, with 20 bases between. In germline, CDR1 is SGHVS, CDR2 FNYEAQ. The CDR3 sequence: CASSSLLGAGRETQYF. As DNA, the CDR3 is TGTGCCAGCAGCTCTTTACTGGGGGCTGGGAGGGAGACCCAGTACTTC.

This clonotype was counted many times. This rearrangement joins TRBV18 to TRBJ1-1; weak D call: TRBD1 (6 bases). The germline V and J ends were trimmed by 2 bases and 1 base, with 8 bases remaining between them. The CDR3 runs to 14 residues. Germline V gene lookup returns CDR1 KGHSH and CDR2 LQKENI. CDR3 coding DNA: TGTGCCAGCTCACCATTGACAGGGAACACTGAAGCTTTCTTT. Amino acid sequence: CASSPLTGNTEAFF.